Listed below are T cell receptor beta chains from one sample, sequenced in a study of OX40 agonist ivuxolimab in advanced cancers. Some clones are missing from TCRdb's copy, which holds only in-frame ones; the method was immunoSEQ multiplex PCR. The sample lists 75,000 to 100,000 clones, roughly 90% occurring once. Specimen: CD4+ or CD8+ T cells sorted from blood, collected in a trial of the OX40 agonist ivuxolimab. Source of these receptors: an adult with an advanced solid tumor such as melanoma, head and neck, liver or kidney cancer. CDR3s include the opening cysteine and the closing phenylalanine or tryptophan. D genes are given only for firm matches. Some rows mark clone size as missing; the rest say once, few, many or name a class of expanded clone.

v_gene	abundance	j_gene	len	d_gene	CDR3nt	CDR3aa
TRBV5-6	.	TRBJ2-5	16	.	TGTGCCAGCAGCTTGTTGGAGGCGCTGGGGCAAGAGACCCAGTACTTC	CASSLLEALGQETQYF
TRBV5-6	once	TRBJ2-1	12	.	TGTGCCAGCAGCTCGGTAGACGGTGAGCAGTTCTTC	CASSSVDGEQFF
TRBV27	.	TRBJ2-2	14	.	TGTGCCAGCAGTTTCCTCGCAAACACCGGGGAGCTGTTTTTT	CASSFLANTGELFF
TRBV6-6	.	TRBJ2-7	15	TRBD2	TGTGCCAGCAGTTACGGGGCTAGCGGGCCCGACGAGCAGTACTTC	CASSYGASGPDEQYF
TRBV6-1	.	TRBJ2-7	12	TRBD1	TGTGCCAGCAGTCCACAGGGGTACGAGCAGTACTTC	CASSPQGYEQYF
TRBV6-1	.	TRBJ2-5	14	TRBD2	TGTGCCAGCTCCGCCCTAGCGGCGCAAGAGACCCAGTACTTC	CASSALAAQETQYF
TRBV27	.	TRBJ1-1	11	.	TGTGCCAGCACAGGGAACACTGAAGCTTTCTTT	CASTGNTEAFF
TRBV25-1	.	TRBJ1-1	15	.	TGTGCCAGCAGTGAATCCAGGGGATCCGGCACTGAAGCTTTCTTT	CASSESRGSGTEAFF
TRBV7-3	once	TRBJ2-2	13	TRBD2	TGTGCCAGCGGTAGCGGGTCCACCGGGGAGCTGTTTTTT	CASGSGSTGELFF
TRBV7-9	.	TRBJ2-5	17	TRBD2	TGTGCCAGCAGCCCACGACTAGCGGGAGGGCCAGGGGAGACCCAGTACTTC	CASSPRLAGGPGETQYF
TRBV5-1	.	TRBJ1-4	15	.	TGCGCCAGCAGCTCACGACCGGGATCTAATGAAAAACTGTTTTTT	CASSSRPGSNEKLFF
TRBV9	.	TRBJ2-3	17	.	TGTGCCAGCAGCGTAGAGGCTGAACTAGTTCCCGCAGATACGCAGTATTTT	CASSVEAELVPADTQYF
TRBV5-1	few	TRBJ2-3	15	TRBD1	TGCGCCAGCAGCGCCGGACAGGGGCGCACAGATACGCAGTATTTT	CASSAGQGRTDTQYF
TRBV4-3	.	TRBJ2-7	15	.	TGCGCCAGCAGCCAAGAAGCGGAACTCTTTCGCGAGCAGTACTTC	CASSQEAELFREQYF
TRBV7-9	.	TRBJ1-1	13	.	TGTGCCAGCAGCTTCCATGGGGGAACTGAAGCTTTCTTT	CASSFHGGTEAFF
TRBV23-1	.	TRBJ2-4	10	.	TGCGCCAGCAGTCGTAACATTCAGTACTTC	CASSRNIQYF
TRBV19	.	TRBJ2-7	13	TRBD1	TGTGCCAGTAGCTACGGACAGGGATACGAGCAGTACTTC	CASSYGQGYEQYF
TRBV6-1	.	TRBJ1-2	15	.	TGTGCCAGCAGTGACTGGGGGGCTGGGGAAAGGGGCTACACCTTC	CASSDWGAGERGYTF
TRBV29-1	.	TRBJ2-2	15	.	TGCAGCGTTCTGTGGGACGGGAAGAACACCGGGGAGCTGTTTTTT	CSVLWDGKNTGELFF
TRBV28	.	TRBJ1-2	16	.	TGTGCCAGCAGTCCAAATAAACCGACAGCCAACTATGGCTACACCTTC	CASSPNKPTANYGYTF
TRBV11-2	.	TRBJ2-3	16	.	TGTGCCAGCAGCCCAAGTTATCGGACTGACACAGATACGCAGTATTTT	CASSPSYRTDTDTQYF
TRBV7-6	.	TRBJ2-7	16	TRBD2	TGTGCCAGCAGCCCCGGGACTAGCGGGAGGTCCAACGAGCAGTACTTC	CASSPGTSGRSNEQYF
TRBV7-6	.	TRBJ2-3	17	TRBD2	TGTGCCAGCAGCCCCGTTCCTAGCGGAGCGAGCACAGATACGCAGTATTTT	CASSPVPSGASTDTQYF
TRBV9	.	TRBJ1-2	14	.	TGTGCGTCCCTGCCGGGGTCTGAAGGCTATGGCTACACCTTC	CASLPGSEGYGYTF
TRBV6-1	.	TRBJ1-5	14	.	TGTGCCAGCAGTGAAAGGCTGAGCAATCAGCCCCAGCATTTT	CASSERLSNQPQHF
TRBV4-2	.	TRBJ2-7	15	TRBD1	TGTGCCAGCAGCCAACCCGGGACAGGGGGCTACGAGCAGTACTTC	CASSQPGTGGYEQYF
TRBV15	.	TRBJ2-3	14	TRBD2	TGTGCCACCAGCGCAACCTCACTAGCGGTTGCGCAGTATTTT	CATSATSLAVAQYF
TRBV11-2	once	TRBJ1-6	16	TRBD1	TGTGCCAGCAGCTTAGAAGGGGGCTCTTATAATTCACCCCTCCACTTT	CASSLEGGSYNSPLHF
TRBV25-1	.	TRBJ2-1	13	.	TGTGCCAGCGGGGTTAGCTCCTACAATGAGCAGTTCTTC	CASGVSSYNEQFF
TRBV27	.	TRBJ1-2	14	.	TGTGCCAGCAGTTTATTTTGGGGGCGGTCGGGCTACACCTTC	CASSLFWGRSGYTF
TRBV27	.	TRBJ2-1	16	TRBD1	TGTGCCAGCAGTTTATCGCCCTCGACAGGGGACAATGAGCAGTTCTTC	CASSLSPSTGDNEQFF
TRBV9	.	TRBJ1-1	14	TRBD1	TGTGCCAGCAGCGCTGACAGGGATTGGACTGAAGCTTTCTTT	CASSADRDWTEAFF
TRBV21-1	.	TRBJ1-6	17	.	TGTGCCAGCAGCAAAGGGTATGGCCTTAACTATAATTCACCCCTCCACTTT	CASSKGYGLNYNSPLHF